These 29 T cell receptor beta chains share one sample of origin, sequenced in a study of blood T cell repertoires in COVID-19. Measured with immunoSEQ multiplex PCR; TCRdb has only the in-frame clones, and not every one. Among over 250,000 clones listed, roughly 85% were seen once. Sequenced material: peripheral blood. The receptors derive from a human donor in a cohort sampled during active COVID-19.

CDR3 nucleotide sequence: TGTGCCAGCAGACGTCCGGGACTAGCGGTCACGGGCGAGCAGTACTTC. It translates to CASRRPGLAVTGEQYF. J is TRBJ2-7 and V is TRBV6-6; 11 bases map to TRBD2. From germline, CDR1 is MNHNY and CDR2 SVGAGI (reference sequence). The J segment lost 6 bases and the V segment lost 6 bases, leaving 13 bases of the junction unmatched. There are 16 residues in the CDR3.

This clone was detected only a few times. The chain combines TRBV7-8 with TRBJ1-5; D perhaps matches TRBD1 (6 bases). This CDR3 spans 14 amino acids. Trimming removed 4 bases at V and 3 bases at J, with 10 bases between. CDR1 and CDR2 (germline): SGHVS, FQNEAQ. DNA for the CDR3: TGTGCCAGCAGCTCTACAGGGTTCAATCAGCCCCAGCATTTT. This translates into CASSSTGFNQPQHF.

Judged by abundance, this clone is medium-sized. The chain employs TRBV3-1 (or the pseudogene TRBV3-2) and TRBJ2-7; 9 positions agree with TRBD1. The ends lost 0 bases at V and 3 bases at J; junction bases unmatched: 6. The CDR3 spans 16 residues. Germline assignment: CDR1 LGHDT and CDR2 YNNKEL (reference sequence). CDR3 sequence: CASSQDPGQGIYEQYF. The CDR3 region has the DNA TGTGCCAGCAGCCAAGATCCCGGACAGGGGATCTACGAGCAGTACTTC.

As DNA, the CDR3 is TGTGCCAGCAGCTTAGAGGCGGGGGGAAGCACAGATACGCAGTATTTT. Its protein product is CASSLEAGGSTDTQYF. V gene TRBV7-2 combines with J gene TRBJ2-3; 8 positions agree with TRBD2. Per the germline V gene, CDR1 is SGHTA and CDR2 is FQGNSA. The J segment lost 0 bases and the V segment lost 1 base, leaving 3 bases of the junction unmatched. The CDR3 is 16 amino acids.

The V and J genes are TRBV5-8 and TRBJ1-1, with D possibly being TRBD1 (5 bases). From germline, CDR1 is SGHTS and CDR2 YDEGEE. The CDR3 length is 15 residues. Trimming left V 4 bases short and J 2 bases short, with 15 bases between. CDR3 amino acids: CASSQDTLRNTEAFF. CDR3 sequence (DNA): TGTGCCAGCAGCCAGGACACCTTACGCAACACTGAAGCTTTCTTT.

V gene TRBV28 combines with J gene TRBJ2-1; TRBD2 agrees at 12 bases. The V gene's germline CDR1 is MDHEN and CDR2 SYDVKM. The junction had 3 bases not matched to a gene; V was cut back by 7 bases and J by 5 bases. This CDR3 contains 14 residues. The chain's CDR3 is CASNRLAGDNEQFF. For the CDR3, the DNA is TGTGCCAGCAACCGACTAGCGGGAGACAATGAGCAGTTCTTC.

The chain employs TRBV28 and TRBJ2-7; 10 nucleotides align to TRBD2. The CDR3 has 15 residues. Looked up from germline, CDR1 is MDHEN and CDR2 is SYDVKM. Trimming at V came to 3 bases and at J to 5 bases, leaving 7 bases not matched to a gene. The DNA of the CDR3 is TGTGCCAGCAGTTTTCAAGCGGGAGGGCCTCACGAGCAGTACTTC. Translating it yields CASSFQAGGPHEQYF.

This clone occurred a few times. The J gene is TRBJ1-2, the V gene TRBV30; 7 bases are a match to TRBD1. From germline, CDR1 is GTSNPN and CDR2 SVGIG (reference sequence). V shed 6 bases and J 7 bases; nucleotides not matched to a gene: 8. CDR3 length equals 12 residues. The CDR3 bases are TGTGCCTGCCCGGACAGGTTCGGTGGCTACACCTTC. Translating gives CACPDRFGGYTF.

A single count supports this clone. The J gene is TRBJ2-5, the V gene TRBV10-2; TRBD2 matches at 7 bases. The V gene's germline CDR1 is WSHSY and CDR2 SAAADI. The V gene end was trimmed by 6 bases and the J gene end by 7 bases; junction bases not matched to a gene: 5. This CDR3 is 12 amino acids long. The CDR3 sequence: CASSYPGGTQYF. CDR3 coding DNA: TGCGCCAGCAGCTACCCGGGGGGGACCCAGTACTTC.

DNA of the CDR3: TGTGCCATCGGCGGAGGGACTAGCGGGAGGGGGTTAAGCTCCTACAATGAGCAGTTCTTC. Translating it yields CAIGGGTSGRGLSSYNEQFF. The chain recombines TRBV10-3 with TRBJ2-1, with 16 bases identical to TRBD2. V lost 8 bases to trimming and J lost 0 bases; unmatched junction nucleotides: 13. The CDR3 is 20 residues long. Germline V gives CDR1 ENHRY, CDR2 SYGVKD.

The chain combines TRBV6-2 or TRBV6-3 with TRBJ2-3; the match to TRBD2 covers 11 bases. CDR1 MNHEY and CDR2 SVGEGT come from the germline V gene. This CDR3 spans 15 amino acids. With 6 bases clipped from V and 7 bases from J, the junction kept 9 bases outside the gene matches. The CDR3 DNA follows: TGTGCCAGCAGCTCTCCTAGCGGGAGGAGATATACGCAGTATTTT. Translating gives CASSSPSGRRYTQYF.

The chain has TRBV19 and TRBJ2-1, with 9 nucleotides matching TRBD2. Germline CDR1 and CDR2: LNHDA and SQIVND (reference sequence). V lost 3 bases, J lost 7 bases, and 7 bases stayed unmatched. CDR3 length equals 15 residues. This CDR3 is CASSITSGRMNEQFF. CDR3 DNA sequence: TGTGCCAGTAGTATTACGAGCGGGAGGATGAATGAGCAGTTCTTC.

The chain combines TRBV7-9 with TRBJ2-1; D is possibly TRBD1 (5 bases). Trimming took off 1 base at V and 5 bases at J, with 9 bases between the two ends. This CDR3 is built from 14 residues. The germline gives CDR1 SEHNR, CDR2 FQNEAQ (reference sequence). DNA of the CDR3: TGTGCCAGCAGCTTAGGGTGGGGCGACAATGAGCAGTTCTTC. Its protein is CASSLGWGDNEQFF.

CDR3 sequence reads: CASRRDSSSYEQYF. The CDR3 DNA is TGTGCCAGCAGGCGGGACTCAAGCTCCTACGAGCAGTACTTC. The chain employs TRBV5-4 and TRBJ2-7; D perhaps matches TRBD2 (6 bases). The length of the CDR3 is 14 residues. Trimming cost V 5 bases and J 0 bases, with 12 bases left between them. Per germline, CDR1 SGHNT and CDR2 YYREEE (reference sequence). Full variable domain (outside the CDR3, taken from reference TRBV5-4 and TRBJ2-7): ETGVTQSPTHLIKTRGQQVTLRCSSQSGHNTVSWYQQALGQGPQFIFQYYREEENGRGNFPPRFSGLQFPNYSSELNVNALELDDSALYLCASRRDSSSYEQYFGPGTRLTVT.

The rearrangement joins TRBV5-1 to TRBJ2-3, with TRBD1 matching over 7 bases. Germline assignment: CDR1 SGHRS and CDR2 YFSETQ. CDR3 length: 15 residues. Unmatched junction bases numbered 7, after V lost 4 bases and J lost 2 bases. In nucleotides, the CDR3 is TGCGCCAGCAGCATCGACAGGGCCGTCACAGATACGCAGTATTTT. Amino acids: CASSIDRAVTDTQYF.

The V call is TRBV5-1, the J call TRBJ2-2; 7 positions agree with TRBD1. The CDR3 spans 13 residues. CDR1 and CDR2 from the germline V gene are SGHRS and YFSETQ. Unmatched junction bases numbered 1, after V lost 5 bases and J lost 3 bases. The DNA of the CDR3 is TGCGCCAGCAGAGACAGGGACACCGGGGAGCTGTTTTTT. Amino acids: CASRDRDTGELFF.

V is TRBV4-3 and J is TRBJ2-7, with D maybe TRBD1 (6 bases). Trimming removed 0 bases from V and 6 bases from J, with 12 bases in between. This CDR3 is 14 amino acids long. CDR1 is LGHNA and CDR2 is YSLEER in the germline V gene. The CDR3 DNA sequence: TGCGCCAGCAGCCAAGATCTAACAGGGAGCGAGCAGTACTTC. Translated: CASSQDLTGSEQYF.

The V gene is TRBV18, the J gene TRBJ1-1; TRBD1 aligns across 7 bases. The CDR3 runs to 14 residues. The V gene end was trimmed by 5 bases and the J gene end by 4 bases; junction bases not matched to a gene: 7. Germline loops: CDR1 KGHSH, CDR2 LQKENI. The CDR3 protein is CASSIDRDGTEAFF. The CDR3 DNA reads as TGTGCCAGCTCAATAGACAGGGACGGCACTGAAGCTTTCTTT.

This sequence joins TRBV19 and TRBJ2-7; TRBD1 might be the D (6 bases). The germline CDR1 and CDR2 sequences are LNHDA and SQIVND (reference sequence). Trimming cost V 5 bases and J 0 bases, with 14 bases left between them. The CDR3 has 15 amino acids. DNA for the CDR3: TGTGCCAGTAGTCGGATGGACAGCCTCTCCTACGAGCAGTACTTC. This sequence encodes CASSRMDSLSYEQYF.

The gene calls are TRBV19 and TRBJ2-1; D is unresolved. The germline V and J ends were trimmed by 5 bases and 0 bases, with 11 bases remaining between them. The CDR3 consists of 15 residues. Germline-derived CDR1 and CDR2 are LNHDA and SQIVND (reference sequence). The CDR3 is CASSSRLSSYNEQFF. The CDR3 coding sequence is TGTGCCAGTAGTTCCCGACTTAGCTCCTACAATGAGCAGTTCTTC.

The chain is built from TRBV7-8 and TRBJ2-2; the D is unclear. The CDR3 runs to 13 residues. V was pared by 1 base and J by 7 bases, with 7 bases between. Germline CDR1 reads SGHVS; CDR2 reads FQNEAQ. The CDR3, as DNA: TGTGCCAGCAGCTTAGTGTCGGGCGGGGAGCTGTTTTTT. Protein: CASSLVSGGELFF.

The chain has TRBV29-1 and TRBJ1-4; tentative D call: TRBD1 (5 bases). Trimming cost V 6 bases and J 0 bases, with 11 bases left between them. The CDR3 has 14 residues. The germline gives CDR1 SQVTM, CDR2 ANQGSEA. The chain's CDR3 is CSVGGVATNEKLFF. The CDR3 DNA sequence: TGCAGCGTCGGGGGGGTAGCAACTAATGAAAAACTGTTTTTT.

The genes are TRBV5-1 and TRBJ2-3; weak D call: TRBD1 (6 bases). V lost 2 bases, J lost 0 bases, and 10 bases lay in between. Germline CDR1 reads SGHRS; CDR2 reads YFSETQ. This CDR3 has 15 amino acids. The CDR3 DNA is TGCGCCAGCAGCTTTTATGGACAGAGCACAGATACGCAGTATTTT. Amino acids: CASSFYGQSTDTQYF.

The CDR3 spells CASRTRTEETQYF. The DNA of the CDR3 is TGTGCCAGCAGGACGAGGACAGAAGAGACCCAGTACTTC. This rearrangement joins TRBV12-3 or TRBV12-4 to TRBJ2-5, with D perhaps TRBD1 (6 bases). With 6 bases removed from V and 3 bases from J, the gap between germline ends came to 11 bases. The CDR3 has 13 amino acids.

This chain connects TRBV27 to TRBJ2-7; 9 nucleotides match TRBD1. The CDR3 runs to 13 residues. The germline V gene encodes CDR1 MNHEY and CDR2 SMNVEV (reference sequence). V was clipped by 8 bases and J by 2 bases; unmatched bases: 4. CDR3 residues: CASGRTGAYEQYF. The CDR3, as DNA: TGTGCCAGCGGACGGACAGGGGCCTACGAGCAGTACTTC.

The J gene is TRBJ2-1, the V gene TRBV19, with 7 bases matching TRBD2. Germline assignment: CDR1 LNHDA and CDR2 SQIVND (reference sequence). Trimming at V came to 7 bases and at J to 8 bases, leaving 8 bases not matched to a gene. The CDR3 is made up of 13 amino acids. The CDR3 loop reads CASNRGRVDEQFF. The CDR3 DNA sequence: TGTGCCAGTAATCGGGGGAGGGTGGATGAGCAGTTCTTC.

The J gene is TRBJ1-2, the V gene TRBV6-5, with D unclear. There are 14 residues in the CDR3. The V gene's germline CDR1 is MNHEY and CDR2 SVGAGI. With 0 bases removed from V and 3 bases from J, the gap between germline ends came to 8 bases. The CDR3 DNA reads TGTGCCAGCAGTTACTCCCGCGACTACTATGGCTACACCTTC. Residues: CASSYSRDYYGYTF.

The V call is TRBV7-9, the J call TRBJ2-3; possible D gene TRBD2, 6 bases. This CDR3 has 17 residues. V was shortened by 1 base and J by 5 bases, with 19 bases between the two germline ends. Germline CDR1 and CDR2: SEHNR and FQNEAQ (reference sequence). The CDR3 nucleotides are TGTGCCAGCAGCTTAGGCGGCGGATCGGGAGCGGGAGATACGCAGTATTTT. This translates into CASSLGGGSGAGDTQYF.

J is TRBJ2-1 and V is TRBV24-1; D is ambiguous. V dropped 2 bases and J dropped 8 bases, with 9 bases sitting between them. CDR1 is KGHDR, CDR2 SFDVKD, per germline. The length of the CDR3 is 13 residues. The CDR3 coding sequence is TGTGCCACCAGTGATTCAGGATATGATGAGCAGTTCTTC. This encodes CATSDSGYDEQFF.